Following are 7 T cell receptor beta chains from one sample sequenced in a study of blood T cell repertoires in COVID-19. The data were produced by immunoSEQ multiplex PCR, yet TCRdb's version contains in-frame clones alone and is incomplete. The sample gives some 110,000 clones, 90% of which show up once; under 2% is in the top ten. Sequencing was carried out using peripheral blood. These TCRs come from a human donor with active COVID-19. The donor label of this sample is uncertain.

The chain is built from TRBV9 and TRBJ2-1, with TRBD2 identical over 8 bases. The germline CDR1 and CDR2 sequences are SGDLS and YYNGEE. CDR3 length: 15 amino acids. V was pared by 0 bases and J by 4 bases, with 3 bases of the junction left unmatched. CDR3 bases: TGTGCCAGCAGCGTAGGCGGCGGGGGGTACAATGAGCAGTTCTTC. This gives the protein CASSVGGGGYNEQFF.

The rearrangement links TRBV18 to TRBJ1-1; D uncertain. This CDR3 is built from 11 residues. The germline V gene has CDR1 KGHSH and CDR2 LQKENI. The V end was cut by 3 bases, the J end by 7 bases, with 6 bases between. The CDR3 spells CASSPLDEAFF. The CDR3 DNA reads TGTGCCAGCTCACCGCTAGATGAAGCTTTCTTT.

This chain uses TRBV10-3 with TRBJ2-7; D not certain. Trimming shortened V by 3 bases and J by 2 bases, and 8 bases separated the two germline ends. CDR3 length equals 13 residues. The V gene's germline CDR1 is ENHRY and CDR2 SYGVKD. CDR3 bases: TGTGCCATCAGTGACTACGGAGCCTACGAGCAGTACTTC. This codes for CAISDYGAYEQYF.

The chain is built from TRBV7-8 and TRBJ1-2; tentative D call: TRBD1 (5 bases). Germline CDR1 is SGHVS and CDR2 is FQNEAQ. Trimming took off 4 bases at V and 1 base at J, with 13 bases between the two ends. The CDR3 extends over 15 amino acids. CDR3 in amino acids: CASSSGPGGNYGYTF. As DNA, the CDR3 is TGTGCCAGCAGCTCAGGGCCGGGGGGTAACTATGGCTACACCTTC.

V is TRBV29-1 and J is TRBJ2-1, with 7 bases aligning to TRBD1. With 6 bases clipped from V and 7 bases from J, the junction kept 15 bases outside the gene matches. The germline V gene encodes CDR1 SQVTM and CDR2 ANQGSEA. The CDR3 has 15 residues. The CDR3 DNA reads TGCAGCGTGGATTCGTACAGGGGTAGGATGAATGAGCAGTTCTTC. Its protein product is CSVDSYRGRMNEQFF.

The chain uses TRBV3-1 (or the pseudogene TRBV3-2) and TRBJ2-4; a weak D match, TRBD1 (6 bases). Trimming removed 3 bases from V and 0 bases from J, with 12 bases in between. The germline V gene has CDR1 LGHDT and CDR2 YNNKEL (reference sequence). This CDR3 contains 16 residues. The CDR3 here is CASSQKQGSAKNIQYF. CDR3 nucleotides: TGTGCCAGCAGCCAGAAACAGGGTTCAGCCAAAAACATTCAGTACTTC.

V usage is TRBV5-1 and J usage is TRBJ2-1; TRBD1 aligns across 10 bases. The CDR3 is 17 residues long. Germline CDR1 and CDR2: SGHRS and YFSETQ. Trimming cost V 4 bases and J 8 bases; bases outside gene matches: 15. For the CDR3, the DNA is TGCGCCAGCAGCCCGAACGGGTGGGGGACAGGGGTCGATGAGCAGTTCTTC. This translates into CASSPNGWGTGVDEQFF.